Listed below are T cell receptor beta chains from one sample, sequenced in a study of T cell changes during pregnancy in multiple sclerosis. Using immunoSEQ multiplex PCR, the repertoire was profiled, and TCRdb retains in-frame clones only, with some absent. The repertoire consists of some 74,000 clones, with approximately 92% occurring once and the leading ten covering 3.7%. The sequencing used peripheral blood, collected after pregnancy. These TCRs come from a female donor in good health, enrolled as a control in a pregnancy study. Both conserved end residues are part of each CDR3. The D gene is left open where the match is weak. Clone size is given for some rows only: seen once, a few or many times, or a class if the clone is expanded.

V gene	D gene	J gene	clone size	CDR3 length	CDR3 DNA	CDR3 protein
TRBV7-6	-	TRBJ2-1	-	14	TGTGCCAGCAGCTTAGCGGGGGGAAGGGATGAGCAGTTCTTC	CASSLAGGRDEQFF
TRBV27	TRBD1	TRBJ2-1	-	17	TGTGCCAGCAGTTTATCGAGGGGAAGGACAGGGGTAGATGAGCAGTTCTTC	CASSLSRGRTGVDEQFF
TRBV6-6	TRBD1	TRBJ2-1	once	15	TGTGCCAGCAGTTACTCACAGGGGGCCTACAATGAGCAGTTCTTC	CASSYSQGAYNEQFF
TRBV11-2	-	TRBJ2-7	-	14	TGTGCCAGCAGCCCCCAACAGGTATCCTACGAGCAGTACTTC	CASSPQQVSYEQYF
TRBV29-1	-	TRBJ1-3	-	13	TGCAGCGTCGACCACGGGGGTGGAAACACCATATATTTT	CSVDHGGGNTIYF
TRBV2	-	TRBJ2-7	-	14	TGTGCCAGCACCGAAGACAGGTTTTCCTACGAGCAGTACTTC	CASTEDRFSYEQYF
TRBV30	TRBD1	TRBJ1-4	-	17	TGTGCCTGGAAAAATGGGCCCGAGACAGGGGTTAATGAAAAACTGTTTTTT	CAWKNGPETGVNEKLFF
TRBV14	-	TRBJ1-2	-	14	TGTGCCAGCAGCCAGCTCGGGACACGCTATGGCTACACCTTC	CASSQLGTRYGYTF
TRBV7-2	-	TRBJ2-7	-	16	TGTGCCAGCAGCTTAGGAGGGCGGGCAGGACCCTACGAGCAGTACTTC	CASSLGGRAGPYEQYF
TRBV11-2	-	TRBJ1-1	-	12	TGTGCCAGCAGCTTCGGGAACACTGAAGCTTTCTTT	CASSFGNTEAFF
TRBV5-1	TRBD1	TRBJ1-2	-	14	TGCGCCAGCAGCGAGGGACAGACGATCTATGGCTACACCTTC	CASSEGQTIYGYTF
TRBV28	TRBD1	TRBJ2-1	-	16	TGTGCCAGCAGTCGGGGGTGGGGACAGGGTTCCAATGAGCAGTTCTTC	CASSRGWGQGSNEQFF
TRBV5-1	TRBD1	TRBJ2-2	-	14	TGCGCCAGCAGCAAGGATACAGGGGCCGGGGAGCTGTTTTTT	CASSKDTGAGELFF
TRBV19	-	TRBJ2-3	-	15	TGTGCCAGTAGTGGGTCCAGGGATTACACAGATACGCAGTATTTT	CASSGSRDYTDTQYF
TRBV2	TRBD1	TRBJ1-2	-	13	TGTGCCAGCAGCCCGGACAGGGTAGGTGGCTACACCTTC	CASSPDRVGGYTF
TRBV6-5	TRBD1	TRBJ1-2	-	13	TGTGCCAGCAGTTCCAGGGGGCACTATGGCTACACCTTC	CASSSRGHYGYTF
TRBV27	-	TRBJ1-5	-	16	TGTGCCAGCAGTTTAACCGCAGGGGTCACAAATCAGCCCCAGCATTTT	CASSLTAGVTNQPQHF
TRBV5-1	-	TRBJ2-7	-	15	TGCGCCAGCAGCTTGGCAGGGGTGAAAGCCTACGAGCAGTACTTC	CASSLAGVKAYEQYF
TRBV5-1	TRBD2	TRBJ2-1	-	16	TGCGCCAGCAGCGCCGGGGGGGCGGGACACGTCAATGAGCAGTTCTTC	CASSAGGAGHVNEQFF
TRBV19	-	TRBJ1-6	-	14	TGTGCCAGTAGTATAGCCAGGGTAAATTCACCCCTCCACTTT	CASSIARVNSPLHF
TRBV30	-	TRBJ1-6	-	16	TGTGCCTGGAGGATAACAGGGTTCGACGGTGGTACACCCCTCCACTTT	CAWRITGFDGGTPLHF
TRBV18	-	TRBJ2-7	-	14	TGTGCCAGCTCACCAATCGGTTCGGCGGGCGAGCAGTACTTC	CASSPIGSAGEQYF
TRBV7-6	TRBD2	TRBJ2-7	-	15	TGTGCCAGCAGCTCGCTAGCGGGAGGGCCCCACGAGCAGTACTTC	CASSSLAGGPHEQYF
TRBV2	TRBD2	TRBJ2-1	-	17	TGTGCCAGCAGTGGTGGCGGGGGGACTATGATATACAATGAGCAGTTCTTC	CASSGGGGTMIYNEQFF
TRBV9	-	TRBJ1-1	-	14	TGTGCCAGCAGCGTAGGTGGGGGGAGTACTGAAGCTTTCTTT	CASSVGGGSTEAFF
TRBV19	-	TRBJ1-2	-	13	TGTGCCAGTAGTATAGGGGAGAACTATGGCTACACCTTC	CASSIGENYGYTF
TRBV4-2	TRBD1	TRBJ2-1	-	17	TGTGCCAGCAGCAAAAGGAGATCCGGGACAGGGGACAATGAGCAGTTCTTC	CASSKRRSGTGDNEQFF
TRBV27	TRBD2	TRBJ2-7	-	15	TGTGCCAGCAGTTCCGGGCTAGCGGGAGGCCACGAGCAGTACTTC	CASSSGLAGGHEQYF
TRBV18	TRBD1	TRBJ2-3	-	15	TGTGCCAGCTCGATGGACAGGGGTAGGGCGGATACGCAGTATTTT	CASSMDRGRADTQYF
TRBV11-2	-	TRBJ1-4	-	15	TGTGCCAGCCGCTACCCTGGGAGGGGCGAGGAAAAACTGTTTTTT	CASRYPGRGEEKLFF
TRBV9	-	TRBJ2-2	-	15	TGTGCCAGCAGCGTAGGACCCAGGTTCGCCGGGGAGCTGTTTTTT	CASSVGPRFAGELFF
TRBV28	TRBD2	TRBJ2-7	-	14	TGTGCCAGCAGTTTTGCGGGAGAAGCGTACGAGCAGTACTTC	CASSFAGEAYEQYF
TRBV6-5	-	TRBJ2-1	-	16	TGTGCCAGCAGCTACGCTACATGGGCTTCCTACAATGAGCAGTTCTTC	CASSYATWASYNEQFF
TRBV7-9	TRBD1	TRBJ1-2	once	15	TGTGCCAGCAGCCATTACGGGACAGGGGAGGGAGGCTACACCTTC	CASSHYGTGEGGYTF
TRBV6-1	TRBD1	TRBJ2-7	-	15	TGTGCCAGCAGTGTGGGGCAGGGGGTTATCGGGGAGCAGTACTTC	CASSVGQGVIGEQYF
TRBV5-6	-	TRBJ2-7	once	14	TGTGCCAGCAGCTCAGTGTGGAGCTCCTACGAGCAGTACTTC	CASSSVWSSYEQYF
TRBV6-5	-	TRBJ1-1	-	14	TGTGCCAGCAGCCCCGGACAGATGAACACTGAAGCTTTCTTT	CASSPGQMNTEAFF
TRBV18	TRBD2	TRBJ2-5	-	16	TGTGCCAGCTCAGCCGGGACTAGCTCGGCCCAAGAGACCCAGTACTTC	CASSAGTSSAQETQYF
TRBV7-6	TRBD2	TRBJ2-3	-	15	TGTGCCAGCAGCTCGTCTAGCGGGAGTGGAGATACGCAGTATTTT	CASSSSSGSGDTQYF
TRBV7-8	-	TRBJ2-7	-	16	TGTGCCAGCAGCTTAGCATACAGGGCCCCTTGGTACGAGCAGTACTTC	CASSLAYRAPWYEQYF
TRBV4-3	-	TRBJ1-4	-	18	TGCGCCAGCAGCCCCCAGGCCACACAGGGATTCGCTAATGAAAAACTGTTTTTT	CASSPQATQGFANEKLFF
TRBV7-6	-	TRBJ2-7	-	15	TGTGCCAGCAGCTTAGTGTACCAGGGAAAGGGAGAGCAGTACTTC	CASSLVYQGKGEQYF
TRBV2	TRBD2	TRBJ2-5	-	16	TGTGCCAGCAGAGGTACTAGCGGGAGTCGCCAAGAGACCCAGTACTTC	CASRGTSGSRQETQYF
TRBV9	TRBD1	TRBJ2-3	-	20	TGTGCCAGCAGCCAACTTTGGGGGGACAGGGGGGGAACTAGCACAGATACGCAGTATTTT	CASSQLWGDRGGTSTDTQYF
TRBV30	TRBD2	TRBJ2-3	-	14	TGTGCCTGTCCCCTAGCGGGTAGTACTGATACGCAGTATTTT	CACPLAGSTDTQYF
TRBV7-2	-	TRBJ1-2	-	15	TGTGCCAGCAGCTTAGTGCGGACAGCTAACTATGGCTACACCTTC	CASSLVRTANYGYTF
TRBV19	TRBD1	TRBJ1-3	-	15	TGTGCCAGTAGTCTTTGGGGACAGGCTGGAAACACCATATATTTT	CASSLWGQAGNTIYF
TRBV23-1	-	TRBJ2-7	once	15	TGCGCCAGCAGTCCGGGAGACCCCCGCTCCTACGAGCAGTACTTC	CASSPGDPRSYEQYF
TRBV27	TRBD1	TRBJ2-1	-	12	TGTGCCAGCGGACAGGGATACAATGAGCAGTTCTTC	CASGQGYNEQFF
TRBV11-3	TRBD2	TRBJ2-7	once	15	TGTGCCAGCAGCTTAGAGGGGGGGAGCTCCTACGAGCAGTACTTC	CASSLEGGSSYEQYF
TRBV7-9	-	TRBJ1-1	-	14	TGTGCCAGCAGCTTAATCAGGGGTGTTGCTGAAGCTTTCTTT	CASSLIRGVAEAFF
TRBV19	TRBD1	TRBJ1-1	-	15	TGTGCCAGTAGTTTGGGGACAGGGCAGAACACTGAAGCTTTCTTT	CASSLGTGQNTEAFF
TRBV28	TRBD2	TRBJ2-1	-	15	TGTGCCAGCAGTTTTTGGCTAGCGGGAAACGATGAGCAGTTCTTC	CASSFWLAGNDEQFF
TRBV5-4	TRBD1	TRBJ2-7	-	15	TGTGCCAGCAGCAACGTCCGGGACAGCCTCTACGAGCAGTACTTC	CASSNVRDSLYEQYF
TRBV7-2	TRBD2	TRBJ2-7	-	15	TGTGCCAGCAGCTTAGAACTAGCGGGAACTGGCGAGCAGTACTTC	CASSLELAGTGEQYF